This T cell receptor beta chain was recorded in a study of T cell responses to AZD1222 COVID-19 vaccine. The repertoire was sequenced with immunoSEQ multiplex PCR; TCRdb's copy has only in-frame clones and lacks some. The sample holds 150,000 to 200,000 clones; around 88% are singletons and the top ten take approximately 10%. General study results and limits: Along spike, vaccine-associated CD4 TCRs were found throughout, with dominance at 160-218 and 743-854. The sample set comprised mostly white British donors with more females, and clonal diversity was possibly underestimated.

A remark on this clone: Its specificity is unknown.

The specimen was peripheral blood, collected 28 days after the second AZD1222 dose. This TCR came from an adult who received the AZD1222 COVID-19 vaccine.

The DNA of the CDR3 is TGTGCCAGCTCACCACCCGGAACAGATACGCAGTATTTT. Its translation is CASSPPGTDTQYF. The chain employs TRBV18 and TRBJ2-3; D unclear. The germline V gene has CDR1 KGHSH and CDR2 LQKENI. The CDR3 sequence is 13 residues long. Trimming left V 0 bases short and J 3 bases short, with 4 bases between.